The rows below give T cell receptor beta chains drawn from one sample of a study of cytomegalovirus exposure and HLA in healthy donors. TCRdb keeps only in-frame clones here, not all; method: immunoSEQ multiplex PCR. Here the sample spans over 200,000 clones, roughly 70% being singletons. Sequencing was performed on PBMCs. These receptors all come from a man in his forties or fifties in good health and CMV-seropositive. Both conserved end residues are part of each CDR3. Each record gives: J gene, D gene, clone size, V gene, CDR3 DNA, CDR3 protein. The D gene is left open where the match is weak. Size tells how often a clone was seen (once, few, many) or the class of an expanded clone, and some rows leave it out.

j_gene: TRBJ2-7; d_gene: NA; abundance: NA; v_gene: TRBV2; CDR3nt: TGTGCCAGCAGACGAGCTAGCCACGAGCAGTACTTC; CDR3aa: CASRRASHEQYF
j_gene: TRBJ1-6; d_gene: NA; abundance: NA; v_gene: TRBV2; CDR3nt: TGTGCCAGCAGGGAGAACTCCTATAATTCACCCCTCCACTTT; CDR3aa: CASRENSYNSPLHF
j_gene: TRBJ1-6; d_gene: NA; abundance: NA; v_gene: TRBV4-3; CDR3nt: TGCGCCAGCAGCCAAGAAGTAGGGGATAATTCACCCCTCCACTTT; CDR3aa: CASSQEVGDNSPLHF
j_gene: TRBJ2-3; d_gene: NA; abundance: NA; v_gene: TRBV7-9; CDR3nt: TGTGCCAGCTCCCGCGCGGGGGCCGACGTCTCAGATACGCAGTATTTT; CDR3aa: CASSRAGADVSDTQYF
j_gene: TRBJ2-1; d_gene: NA; abundance: NA; v_gene: TRBV6-1; CDR3nt: TGTGCCAGCAGTGAAGTCACATGGGGCCGAAGGAACAATGAGCAGTTCTTC; CDR3aa: CASSEVTWGRRNNEQFF
j_gene: TRBJ2-3; d_gene: TRBD1; abundance: few; v_gene: TRBV9; CDR3nt: TGTGCCAGCAGCGCGGGACAGGGAAACACAGATACGCAGTATTTT; CDR3aa: CASSAGQGNTDTQYF
j_gene: TRBJ2-5; d_gene: TRBD2; abundance: NA; v_gene: TRBV7-3; CDR3nt: TGTGCCAGCAGCCCACTAACGGTAGCGGGGGGGCCTGAGACCCAGTACTTC; CDR3aa: CASSPLTVAGGPETQYF
j_gene: TRBJ2-3; d_gene: NA; abundance: NA; v_gene: TRBV20-1; CDR3nt: TGCAGTGCTAGAGATCGGGATACGCAGTATTTT; CDR3aa: CSARDRDTQYF
j_gene: TRBJ2-7; d_gene: TRBD2; abundance: NA; v_gene: TRBV6-5; CDR3nt: TGTGCCAGCAGTTACGGGGGGGTCTCCTACGAGCAGTACTTC; CDR3aa: CASSYGGVSYEQYF
j_gene: TRBJ1-1; d_gene: TRBD1; abundance: NA; v_gene: TRBV29-1; CDR3nt: TGCAGCGGCCGGGAGGGGGCGAAGGCTGAAGCTTTCTTT; CDR3aa: CSGREGAKAEAFF
j_gene: TRBJ1-1; d_gene: NA; abundance: NA; v_gene: TRBV27; CDR3nt: TGTGCCAGCAGTTTACGAGCGGCGGTGAACACTGAAGCTTTCTTT; CDR3aa: CASSLRAAVNTEAFF
j_gene: TRBJ2-3; d_gene: TRBD2; abundance: NA; v_gene: TRBV5-5; CDR3nt: TGTGCCAGCAGCTTCGACTCCAGACTAGCTAGCACAGATACGCAGTATTTT; CDR3aa: CASSFDSRLASTDTQYF
j_gene: TRBJ1-1; d_gene: NA; abundance: NA; v_gene: TRBV7-9; CDR3nt: TGTGCCAGCAGCTTAAGTGGGGGAGGATGGAACACTGAAGCTTTCTTT; CDR3aa: CASSLSGGGWNTEAFF
j_gene: TRBJ2-7; d_gene: NA; abundance: NA; v_gene: TRBV27; CDR3nt: TGTGCCAGCAGTTTAGCTAGAACCTACGAGCAGTACTTC; CDR3aa: CASSLARTYEQYF
j_gene: TRBJ2-7; d_gene: NA; abundance: NA; v_gene: TRBV7-6; CDR3nt: TGTGCCAGCAGCTTAGGCGGAACCTACGAGCAGTACTTC; CDR3aa: CASSLGGTYEQYF
j_gene: TRBJ1-1; d_gene: NA; abundance: NA; v_gene: TRBV5-4; CDR3nt: TGTGCCAGCAGCTTGGGTCAGGGTGTGTGGATGAACACTGAAGCTTTCTTT; CDR3aa: CASSLGQGVWMNTEAFF
j_gene: TRBJ1-2; d_gene: NA; abundance: NA; v_gene: TRBV28; CDR3nt: TGTGCCAGCAGTTTAGGACACTTCTATGGCTACACCTTC; CDR3aa: CASSLGHFYGYTF
j_gene: TRBJ2-7; d_gene: TRBD1; abundance: few; v_gene: TRBV19; CDR3nt: TGTGCCAGTAGTCACCGGGACAGGTCCCCCTACGAGCAGTACTTC; CDR3aa: CASSHRDRSPYEQYF
j_gene: TRBJ2-1; d_gene: NA; abundance: few; v_gene: TRBV4-2; CDR3nt: TGTGCCAGCAGCCAAGAGTCGGGGTGGCAGGCCAAAGCCTCCTACAATGAGCAGTTCTTC; CDR3aa: CASSQESGWQAKASYNEQFF
j_gene: TRBJ1-5; d_gene: NA; abundance: NA; v_gene: TRBV9; CDR3nt: TGTGCCAGCAGCGTATGGGTCAGCCTGGGCGGGACGGCCCAGCATTTT; CDR3aa: CASSVWVSLGGTAQHF
j_gene: TRBJ1-1; d_gene: NA; abundance: NA; v_gene: TRBV19; CDR3nt: TGTGCCAGTAGTATCCCCAGGATGAACACTGAAGCTTTCTTT; CDR3aa: CASSIPRMNTEAFF
j_gene: TRBJ2-7; d_gene: NA; abundance: few; v_gene: TRBV4-2; CDR3nt: TGTGCCAGCAGCCAAGGTCTCGCGGGCGAGTCCTACGAGCAGTACTTC; CDR3aa: CASSQGLAGESYEQYF
j_gene: TRBJ2-2; d_gene: NA; abundance: NA; v_gene: TRBV7-9; CDR3nt: TGTGCCTCCGGTAGGGGTACGAACACCGGGGAGCTGTTTTTT; CDR3aa: CASGRGTNTGELFF
j_gene: TRBJ2-7; d_gene: NA; abundance: NA; v_gene: TRBV10-3; CDR3nt: TGTGCCATCAGTGACGGGGGAGGGGGGCAGTACTTC; CDR3aa: CAISDGGGGQYF
j_gene: TRBJ1-1; d_gene: TRBD1; abundance: NA; v_gene: TRBV5-1; CDR3nt: TGCGCCAGCAGCTTGTGGGGGACAGAAGGTGAAGCTTTCTTT; CDR3aa: CASSLWGTEGEAFF
j_gene: TRBJ2-5; d_gene: NA; abundance: NA; v_gene: TRBV19; CDR3nt: TGTGCCAGTAGTATAGCCGGCGGGCGCTACCAAGAGACCCAGTACTTC; CDR3aa: CASSIAGGRYQETQYF
j_gene: TRBJ1-1; d_gene: NA; abundance: few; v_gene: TRBV4-1; CDR3nt: TGCGCCAGCAGACGCCCGGGAAACACTGAAGCTTTCTTT; CDR3aa: CASRRPGNTEAFF
j_gene: TRBJ2-3; d_gene: TRBD2; abundance: NA; v_gene: TRBV4-2; CDR3nt: TGTGCCAGCAGCCAAGATTTGACTAGCGGGGGAGGGTGGGATACGCAGTATTTT; CDR3aa: CASSQDLTSGGGWDTQYF
j_gene: TRBJ2-7; d_gene: NA; abundance: NA; v_gene: TRBV7-2; CDR3nt: TGTGCCAGCAGCTTAGGGGGCCCCTACGAGCAGTACTTC; CDR3aa: CASSLGGPYEQYF